Following are 9 T cell receptor beta chains from one sample sequenced in a study of vaccination and CD4 T cells after COVID-19. For these TCRs, the target antigens are not known. Sequencing of cultured CD4+ T cell DNA used the Oncomine TCR Beta short-read assay. Each CDR3 protein gets one entry after TCRdb re-called the PCR reads with MiXCR. This table holds 10,000 to 15,000 distinct CDR3 sequences, about 50% found once. Treatment described: approximately 11-day PBMC culture with coronavirus spike peptide pools or control peptides (ViraFEST assay). The sequenced sample consisted of CD4+ T cells from blood, cultured in vitro. Receptors were obtained from a human donor who had recovered from COVID-19.

With regard to this clonotype: Relative to the germline gene, one junction end is altered; a read error may explain this. The gene calls are TRBV5-1 and TRBJ2-5; 7 bases map to TRBD2. The CDR3 is 17 amino acids. Per germline, CDR1 SGHRS and CDR2 YFSETQ. CDR3 region: CASSLTRSGIESETRYF. CDR3 sequence (DNA): TGCGCCAGCAGCTTAACGAGAAGCGGGATAGAGTCAGAGACCCGGTACTTC. Complete variable domain (other parts from reference TRBV5-1 and TRBJ2-5): KAGVTQTPRYLIKTRGQQVTLSCSPISGHRSVSWYQQTPGQGLQFLFEYFSETQRNKGNFPGRFSGRQFSNSRSEMNVSTLELGDSALYLCASSLTRSGIESETRYFGPGTRLLVL.

The chain carries TRBV18 and TRBJ2-7; D is undetermined. Per germline, CDR1 KGHSH and CDR2 LQKENI. Trimming left V 1 base short and J 2 bases short, with 9 bases between. The length of the CDR3 is 14 residues. CDR3 loop: CASSPQDIPYEQYF. In nucleotides, the CDR3 is TGTGCCAGCTCACCACAAGACATTCCCTACGAGCAGTACTTC.

This rearrangement joins TRBV20-1 to TRBJ1-3; D unresolved. V was pared by 6 bases and J by 4 bases, with 13 bases between. Germline V lookup: CDR1 DFQATT, CDR2 SNEGSKA (reference sequence). This CDR3 spans 13 amino acids. This CDR3 reads CSATGGSGNTIYF. In nucleotides, the CDR3 is TGCAGTGCCACCGGAGGTTCCGGAAACACCATATATTTT.

This clonotype was picked up a small number of times. This rearrangement joins TRBV27 to TRBJ2-5; D not certain. The CDR3 is 9 residues long. Trimming took off 7 bases at V and 3 bases at J, with 0 bases between the two ends. The V gene's germline CDR1 is MNHEY and CDR2 SMNVEV (reference sequence). CDR3 sequence: CASKETQYF. The CDR3, as DNA: TGTGCCAGCAAAGAGACCCAGTACTTC.

The gene calls are TRBV19 and TRBJ2-5, with D perhaps matching TRBD1 or TRBD2 (6 bases each). Germline V lookup: CDR1 LNHDA, CDR2 SQIVND (reference sequence). Between the trimmed V and J ends, which lost 4 bases and 5 bases, there was a span of 14 bases. The CDR3 totals 14 residues. DNA of the CDR3: TGTGCCAGTAGTAAGGGGGGCGGATTGGAGACCCAGTACTTC. Its protein product is CASSKGGGLETQYF.

This clonotype showed up just a few times. This sequence joins TRBV6-1 and TRBJ2-1; TRBD2 aligns across 15 bases. Looked up from germline, CDR1 is MNHNS and CDR2 is SASEGT. The CDR3 extends over 14 amino acids. Losses at the gene ends were 6 bases for V and 12 bases for J; bases not matched to a gene: 6. CDR3 DNA: TGTGCCAGCAGGGGACTAGCGGGAGGCGGGGGGCAGTTCTTC. Its translation: CASRGLAGGGGQFF.

The V call is TRBV7-3, the J call TRBJ2-3; D gene unclear. CDR3 length equals 12 residues. Deletions cut 3 bases from V and 6 bases from J, with 7 bases between. From germline, CDR1 is SGHTA and CDR2 FQGTGA. The CDR3 region has the DNA TGTGCCAGCAGCTTCATCGGTGATACGCAGTATTTT. Translated: CASSFIGDTQYF.

The gene calls are TRBV5-1 and TRBJ2-1, with 8 bases identical to TRBD2. CDR1 is SGHRS and CDR2 is YFSETQ in the germline V gene. The CDR3 loop spans 14 amino acids. Trimming removed 2 bases from V and 7 bases from J; junction bases left unmatched: 5. Here the CDR3 DNA reads TGCGCCAGCAGCTTTAGCGGGGAAGGGAATGAGCAGTTCTTC. Translating gives CASSFSGEGNEQFF. Full variable domain (rest looked up from reference TRBV5-1 and TRBJ2-1): KAGVTQTPRYLIKTRGQQVTLSCSPISGHRSVSWYQQTPGQGLQFLFEYFSETQRNKGNFPGRFSGRQFSNSRSEMNVSTLELGDSALYLCASSFSGEGNEQFFGPGTRLTVL.

The chain links TRBV2 to TRBJ1-3, with a weak D call TRBD1 (6 bases). CDR1 and CDR2 (germline): SNHLY, FYNNEI. The CDR3 spans 14 residues. The ends were cut back, 7 bases at V and 2 bases at J, with 12 bases in the middle. The CDR3, as DNA: TGTGCCAGCACCGAACGGACAGCTGGAAACACCATATATTTT. It encodes CASTERTAGNTIYF.